This T cell receptor (beta chain) is from a study of cytomegalovirus exposure and HLA in healthy donors. With 60 Vbeta and 13 Jbeta primers, the PCR was carried out. Only in-frame clones appear in the TCRdb table, and some are missing; sequencing was by immunoSEQ multiplex PCR. The sample carries 150,000 to 200,000 clones, 77% recorded once. V was shortened by 2 bases and J by 0 bases, with 7 bases between the two germline ends. Per germline, CDR1 MDHEN and CDR2 SYDVKM. CDR3 length: 14 amino acids. The receptor comes from a female donor in good health and CMV-seronegative. The chain has TRBV28 and TRBJ1-1; no reliable D call. Input material: PBMCs. CDR3 coding DNA: TGTGCCAGCAGTTTACTACAGATGAACACTGAAGCTTTCTTT. Translated, it gives CASSLLQMNTEAFF.